This TCR beta chain comes out of a study of blood T cell repertoires in COVID-19. Across the study: The study drew acute and convalescent COVID-19 samples from the United States, Italy and Spain.

Study processing details: How many nucleated cells were present was estimated from reference gene primer amplification. Sequenced by immunoSEQ multiplex PCR; TCRdb stores in-frame clones only, minus some. D and trimming were read from the DNA, whereas the V and J calls and clone size are those reported in that table. The top ten clones hold approximately 8% of a sample with 150,000 to 200,000 clones, 60% to 85% of them seen once. CDR3 length: 14 amino acids. Looked up from germline, CDR1 is SGHNT and CDR2 is YYREEE (reference sequence). Deletions cut 0 bases from V and 0 bases from J, with 3 bases between.

Sequencing was performed on peripheral blood. The sequence came from a man between 60 and 75 years old with acute or convalescent COVID-19. The gene calls are TRBV5-4 and TRBJ2-2; the D is unclear. The CDR3: CASSLDTNTGELFF. The CDR3 DNA follows: TGTGCCAGCAGCTTGGACACGAACACCGGGGAGCTGTTTTTT.